These 25 T cell receptor beta chains came from one sample sequenced in a study of shared clonotypes between healthy human individuals (dated by TCRdb to about 2020). The library relied on the immunoSEQ multiplex PCR assay. TCRdb mirrors the immuneACCESS table, restricted to in-frame sequences. Some clones are absent from its copies; in checked studies, under half trace to an unresolved V gene, and the reason for the others is unknown. For this sample there are 1,400,000 or so clones; about 98.5% appear just once. In total, the top ten clones hold about 0.35% of the sample. Sequenced material: naive CD4+ T cells sorted from blood. In light of the paper, this sample's cell subset or site label describes: CD45RA+ positively selected. Receptors were obtained from a man aged 25-45 years in good health.

The chain employs TRBV11-2 and TRBJ1-1; D remains unclear. This CDR3 is built from 13 residues. CDR1 is SGHAT and CDR2 is FQNNGV in the germline V gene. The V gene lost 5 bases and the J gene lost 1 base, with 8 bases spanning the gap. The CDR3 region is CASSPRQNTEAFF. DNA of the CDR3: TGTGCCAGCAGCCCCCGACAGAACACTGAAGCTTTCTTT.

The chain combines TRBV27 with TRBJ1-1; 7 bases fit TRBD1. V gave up 5 bases and J gave up 7 bases; unmatched junction bases: 10. This CDR3 has 14 amino acids. Germline V gene lookup returns CDR1 MNHEY and CDR2 SMNVEV (reference sequence). The CDR3 nucleotides are TGTGCCAGCAGTAAAGATGACAGGGACCGTGAAGCTTTCTTT. Translated, it gives CASSKDDRDREAFF.

This chain joins TRBV14 and TRBJ2-3; D may be TRBD2 (5 bases). The germline gives CDR1 SGHDN, CDR2 FVKESK. The CDR3 contains 15 residues. V was pared by 0 bases and J by 6 bases, with 13 bases between. CDR3 region: CASSQDGSVGDTQYF. The DNA for the CDR3 is TGTGCCAGCAGCCAAGACGGTAGCGTCGGGGATACGCAGTATTTT.

The chain has TRBV10-3 and TRBJ2-7; D is possibly TRBD1 (6 bases). CDR1 is ENHRY, CDR2 SYGVKD, per germline. This CDR3 has 14 residues. V was clipped by 8 bases and J by 2 bases, with 16 bases between them. The CDR3 region is CAIGGQRDPYEQYF. DNA of the CDR3: TGTGCCATCGGCGGACAGAGGGATCCCTACGAGCAGTACTTC.

The chain employs TRBV19 and TRBJ2-2, with D possibly TRBD1 on 5 matching bases. This CDR3 has 14 amino acids. In germline, CDR1 is LNHDA, CDR2 SQIVND (reference sequence). The V end was cut by 9 bases, the J end by 0 bases, with 11 bases between. This CDR3 is CASGDRPNTGELFF. The CDR3, as DNA: TGTGCCAGCGGCGACAGACCGAACACCGGGGAGCTGTTTTTT. Complete variable domain (other parts from reference TRBV19 and TRBJ2-2): DGGITQSPKYLFRKEGQNVTLSCEQNLNHDAMYWYRQDPGQGLRLIYYSQIVNDFQKGDIAEGYSVSREKKESFPLTVTSAQKNPTAFYLCASGDRPNTGELFFGEGSRLTVL.

V usage is TRBV10-3 and J usage is TRBJ2-2; D not certain. CDR1 and CDR2 from the germline V gene are ENHRY and SYGVKD. Between the trimmed V and J ends, which lost 10 bases and 1 base, there was a span of 7 bases. The CDR3 extends over 12 amino acids. The CDR3 protein is CATQGNTGELFF. The CDR3, as DNA: TGTGCCACCCAAGGGAACACCGGGGAGCTGTTTTTT.

This CDR3 reads CASSPEPETQYF. The CDR3 DNA is TGTGCCAGCTCACCTGAGCCAGAGACCCAGTACTTC. The chain has TRBV18 and TRBJ2-5; no firm D call. Germline V CDR1 and CDR2: KGHSH, LQKENI. V shed 3 bases and J shed 4 bases, with 6 bases lying between them. This CDR3 region has 12 residues.

This rearrangement joins TRBV18 to TRBJ2-3, with D perhaps TRBD1 (7 bases). V was pared by 1 base and J by 2 bases, with 16 bases between. Germline-derived CDR1 and CDR2 are KGHSH and LQKENI. The CDR3 totals 17 residues. The CDR3 DNA follows: TGTGCCAGCTCACCACGACAGGGACTTAGGAACACAGATACGCAGTATTTT. Translation: CASSPRQGLRNTDTQYF. The variable domain in full, with the rest retrieved from reference TRBV18 and TRBJ2-3, is NAGVMQNPRHLVRRRGQEARLRCSPMKGHSHVYWYRQLPEEGLKFMVYLQKENIIDESGMPKERFSAEFPKEGPSILRIQQVVRGDSAAYFCASSPRQGLRNTDTQYFGPGTRLTVL.

V usage is TRBV5-1 and J usage is TRBJ1-5; 8 bases agree with TRBD1. The CDR3 has 15 residues. Germline CDR1 reads SGHRS; CDR2 reads YFSETQ. Trimming at V came to 4 bases and at J to 0 bases, leaving 3 bases not matched to a gene. The CDR3 protein is CASSLGQASNQPQHF. DNA of the CDR3: TGCGCCAGCAGCCTGGGACAGGCTAGCAATCAGCCCCAGCATTTT.

V usage is TRBV27 and J usage is TRBJ1-5; tentatively, D is TRBD1 (5 bases). CDR3 length equals 15 residues. V was trimmed by 5 bases and J by 7 bases, leaving 18 bases between them. Germline CDR1 reads MNHEY; CDR2 reads SMNVEV (reference sequence). CDR3 residues: CASSPYGRVTQPQHF. CDR3 DNA sequence: TGTGCCAGCAGTCCCTACGGCAGGGTCACCCAGCCCCAGCATTTT.

The chain has TRBV18 and TRBJ2-7; 8 bases fit TRBD2. The CDR3 is 21 residues long. The V gene's germline CDR1 is KGHSH and CDR2 LQKENI. The V segment lost 3 bases and the J segment 0 bases; nucleotides outside the gene matches: 22. CDR3 amino acids: CASSPTKSAESLAGSSYEQYF. The CDR3 region has the DNA TGTGCCAGCTCACCCACGAAGAGCGCAGAATCATTAGCGGGGAGCTCCTACGAGCAGTACTTC.

The J gene is TRBJ2-1, the V gene TRBV30; D gene unclear. Germline V lookup: CDR1 GTSNPN, CDR2 SVGIG (reference sequence). Trimming took 6 bases from V and 6 from J, leaving 18 bases between them. This CDR3 region has 14 residues. The chain's CDR3 is CACARPTRSNEQFF. The CDR3 DNA is TGTGCCTGTGCTCGGCCGACGCGGTCCAATGAGCAGTTCTTC.

The chain employs TRBV19 and TRBJ2-7; TRBD2 matches 9 bases. J gave up 2 bases and V 3 bases, and 2 bases lay outside the gene matches. Looked up from germline, CDR1 is LNHDA and CDR2 is SQIVND (reference sequence). The CDR3 runs 14 residues. CDR3 in amino acids: CASSIGGRAYEQYF. CDR3 coding DNA: TGTGCCAGTAGTATCGGCGGGAGGGCCTACGAGCAGTACTTC. Full variable domain (missing parts from reference TRBV19 and TRBJ2-7): DGGITQSPKYLFRKEGQNVTLSCEQNLNHDAMYWYRQDPGQGLRLIYYSQIVNDFQKGDIAEGYSVSREKKESFPLTVTSAQKNPTAFYLCASSIGGRAYEQYFGPGTRLTVT.

The chain recombines TRBV5-6 with TRBJ2-1; no clear D gene. Looked up from germline, CDR1 is SGHDT and CDR2 is YYEEEE. The V end was cut by 2 bases, the J end by 8 bases, with 14 bases between. This CDR3 spans 14 amino acids. This chain's CDR3 is CASSLRLRIDEQFF. CDR3 in DNA: TGTGCCAGCAGCTTACGGCTCAGGATCGATGAGCAGTTCTTC.

The V call is TRBV27, the J call TRBJ2-7; tentatively, D is TRBD2 (6 bases). Looked up from germline, CDR1 is MNHEY and CDR2 is SMNVEV (reference sequence). CDR3 length: 15 residues. V shed 4 bases and J shed 4 bases, with 17 bases lying between them. The chain's CDR3 is CASSWGTHVLYEQYF. The CDR3 DNA reads TGTGCCAGCAGTTGGGGGACTCATGTCCTTTACGAGCAGTACTTC.

The chain joins TRBV5-1 to TRBJ1-2; 9 positions match TRBD1. Germline V gene lookup returns CDR1 SGHRS and CDR2 YFSETQ. Trimming at V came to 0 bases and at J to 7 bases, leaving 4 bases not matched to a gene. The CDR3 has 14 amino acids. The CDR3 reads CASSLGTGVRGYTF. The DNA for the CDR3 is TGCGCCAGCAGCTTGGGGACAGGGGTTCGTGGCTACACCTTC.

The chain has TRBV12-5 and TRBJ2-5; 13 positions agree with TRBD2. Unmatched junction bases numbered 1, after V lost 4 bases and J lost 2 bases. Germline assignment: CDR1 LGHNT and CDR2 FRNRAP. The CDR3 is 15 residues long. The CDR3 loop is CASGSGLAGQETQYF. The CDR3 DNA follows: TGTGCTAGTGGTTCGGGACTAGCGGGACAAGAGACCCAGTACTTC.

The rearrangement joins TRBV7-2 to TRBJ1-2; TRBD1 matches at 10 bases. This CDR3 spans 14 amino acids. V lost 1 base, J lost 6 bases, and 2 bases stayed unmatched. Germline CDR1 is SGHTA and CDR2 is FQGNSA. The CDR3 DNA reads as TGTGCCAGCAGCTTAGGACAGGGGGCTAATGGCTACACCTTC. It is translated as CASSLGQGANGYTF.

The chain is built from TRBV5-4 and TRBJ1-4, with 7 bases matching TRBD1. CDR1 and CDR2 (germline): SGHNT, YYREEE (reference sequence). V was clipped by 4 bases and J by 5 bases; unmatched bases: 11. This CDR3 has 16 amino acids. Written as DNA, the CDR3 is TGTGCCAGCAGCAGGGGACCGGGACAGCAAAATGAAAAACTGTTTTTT. It is translated as CASSRGPGQQNEKLFF.

The chain joins TRBV4-1 to TRBJ2-3, with 11 bases aligning to TRBD2. This CDR3 is built from 16 residues. V lost 4 bases, J lost 4 bases, and 7 bases stayed unmatched. CDR1 MGHRA and CDR2 YSYEKL come from the germline V gene. CDR3 in amino acids: CASSLISGRAADTQYF. CDR3 bases: TGCGCCAGCAGCCTAATTAGCGGGAGGGCCGCAGATACGCAGTATTTT.

The count of this clone is one. V is TRBV29-1 and J is TRBJ2-3, with D perhaps TRBD2 (7 bases). The V end was cut by 4 bases, the J end by 5 bases, with 19 bases between. This CDR3 is built from 15 residues. Germline V gene sequence: CDR1 SQVTM, CDR2 ANQGSEA. The CDR3 DNA sequence: TGCAGCGTTGGGGAGGGGGGGCAAACCGGAGATACGCAGTATTTT. This codes for CSVGEGGQTGDTQYF.

This clone appeared once. The CDR3 spells CASSPRHRDGYTF. The CDR3 DNA is TGTGCCAGCTCACCACGGCACAGAGATGGCTACACCTTC. The chain links TRBV18 to TRBJ1-2; no clear D. In germline, CDR1 is KGHSH, CDR2 LQKENI. This CDR3 is built from 13 residues. V shed 1 base and J shed 6 bases, with 9 bases lying between them.

The V call is TRBV28, the J call TRBJ2-7; either TRBD1 or TRBD2 may fit D (5 bases each). CDR1 MDHEN and CDR2 SYDVKM come from the germline V gene. CDR3 size: 15 residues. Between the trimmed V and J ends, which lost 3 bases and 2 bases, there was a span of 14 bases. The CDR3 protein is CASSFPGAGPYEQYF. DNA of the CDR3: TGTGCCAGCAGTTTTCCCGGGGCCGGACCCTACGAGCAGTACTTC. Full variable domain (outside the CDR3, taken from reference TRBV28 and TRBJ2-7): DVKVTQSSRYLVKRTGEKVFLECVQDMDHENMFWYRQDPGLGLRLIYFSYDVKMKEKGDIPEGYSVSREKKERFSLILESASTNQTSMYLCASSFPGAGPYEQYFGPGTRLTVT.

This clone showed up just once. This chain links TRBV7-9 with TRBJ2-1; perhaps TRBD2 as D (6 bases). The CDR3 is 15 residues long. Looked up from germline, CDR1 is SEHNR and CDR2 is FQNEAQ (reference sequence). The V and J ends lost 0 bases and 7 bases respectively, with 13 bases between them. The CDR3 sequence is CASSLAASVKNEQFF. In nucleotides, the CDR3 is TGTGCCAGCAGCTTAGCGGCTAGCGTTAAAAATGAGCAGTTCTTC.

The chain combines TRBV7-8 with TRBJ2-1; either TRBD1 or TRBD2 may supply D (5 bases each). The germline V gene encodes CDR1 SGHVS and CDR2 FQNEAQ. V lost 5 bases and J lost 13, with 18 bases in between. This CDR3 is 13 amino acids long. CDR3 sequence reads: CASSPTSGRRQFF. The CDR3 region has the DNA TGTGCCAGCAGCCCGACCTCGGGACGGCGACAGTTCTTC.